This TCR beta chain appears in the sequencing data of a study of technical replicates of blood from a few donors. Germline CDR1 and CDR2: LGHNA and YNFKEQ. V was clipped by 3 bases and J by 8 bases; unmatched bases: 14. The CDR3 is 17 amino acids. Profiling relied on immunoSEQ multiplex PCR, and the TCRdb table lists in-frame clones only, not all of them. The sample lists about 67,000 clones, about 98% seen once, with under 0.2% in the top ten. The chain has TRBV4-2 and TRBJ2-1; 9 bases are shared with TRBD2. The receptor's source is a human donor in good health. The sample comprised T cells isolated from PBMCs. CDR3 region: CASSHYGSGSSFYEQFF. The DNA of the CDR3 is TGTGCCAGCAGCCACTATGGTAGCGGGAGTTCATTCTATGAGCAGTTCTTC.